Below, 4 T cell receptor beta chains from the same sample are listed, as sequenced in a study of healthy donors' naive CD4 and CD8 T cells. Each TCR library used around 0.5 ug of total RNA and a linear amplification protocol. TCRdb analysed the reads with MiXCR anew, one entry per CDR3 protein. The repertoire includes approximately 200,000 distinct CDR3 sequences, about four fifths of them detected once, and roughly 2.4% sits in the top ten. Sequenced material: naive CD4+ and CD8+ T cells sorted from blood, pooled from several donors. The origin of the receptors is a pool of human donors in good health; the sample pools cells from several healthy donors.

This clonotype appeared a single time. This chain uses TRBV11-2 with TRBJ1-3, with D hard to call. The V gene lost 0 bases and the J gene lost 0 bases, with 9 bases spanning the gap. The germline V gene has CDR1 SGHAT and CDR2 FQNNGV. There are 16 residues in the CDR3. CDR3 DNA sequence: TGTGCCAGCAGCTTAGAGTGGGCTCACTCTGGAAACACCATATATTTT. It is translated as CASSLEWAHSGNTIYF. The variable domain in full, with the rest retrieved from reference TRBV11-2 and TRBJ1-3, is EAGVAQSPRYKIIEKRQSVAFWCNPISGHATLYWYQQILGQGPKLLIQFQNNGVVDDSQLPKDRFSAERLKGVDSTLKIQPAKLEDSAVYLCASSLEWAHSGNTIYFGEGSWLTVV.

This clonotype has just one count. The J gene is TRBJ1-1, the V gene TRBV29-1, with TRBD1 as a possible D gene (6 bases). CDR1 SQVTM and CDR2 ANQGSEA come from the germline V gene. The CDR3 has 12 amino acids. V was trimmed by 7 bases and J by 1 base, leaving 10 bases between them. The CDR3 region has the DNA TGCAGCGGAGAGGGACAGAACACTGAAGCTTTCTTT. Its translation: CSGEGQNTEAFF.

A few counts support this clonotype. This sequence joins TRBV5-6 and TRBJ1-1; D gene ambiguous. Trimming removed 6 bases from V and 1 base from J, with 10 bases in between. Germline-derived CDR1 and CDR2 are SGHDT and YYEEEE. CDR3 length: 13 residues. The CDR3 reads CASTVSENTEAFF. Here the CDR3 DNA reads TGTGCCAGCACGGTCTCAGAGAACACTGAAGCTTTCTTT.

This chain uses TRBV29-1 with TRBJ1-5, with 9 nucleotides matching TRBD1. J gave up 1 base and V 4 bases, and 2 bases lay outside the gene matches. Germline assignment: CDR1 SQVTM and CDR2 ANQGSEA. There are 14 residues in the CDR3. Here the CDR3 DNA reads TGCAGCGTTGGGGACAGGGTGAGCAATCAGCCCCAGCATTTT. The encoded protein is CSVGDRVSNQPQHF. Complete variable domain (other parts from reference TRBV29-1 and TRBJ1-5): SAVISQKPSRDICQRGTSLTIQCQVDSQVTMMFWYRQQPGQSLTLIATANQGSEATYESGFVIDKFPISRPNLTFSTLTVSNMSPEDSSIYLCSVGDRVSNQPQHFGDGTRLSIL.